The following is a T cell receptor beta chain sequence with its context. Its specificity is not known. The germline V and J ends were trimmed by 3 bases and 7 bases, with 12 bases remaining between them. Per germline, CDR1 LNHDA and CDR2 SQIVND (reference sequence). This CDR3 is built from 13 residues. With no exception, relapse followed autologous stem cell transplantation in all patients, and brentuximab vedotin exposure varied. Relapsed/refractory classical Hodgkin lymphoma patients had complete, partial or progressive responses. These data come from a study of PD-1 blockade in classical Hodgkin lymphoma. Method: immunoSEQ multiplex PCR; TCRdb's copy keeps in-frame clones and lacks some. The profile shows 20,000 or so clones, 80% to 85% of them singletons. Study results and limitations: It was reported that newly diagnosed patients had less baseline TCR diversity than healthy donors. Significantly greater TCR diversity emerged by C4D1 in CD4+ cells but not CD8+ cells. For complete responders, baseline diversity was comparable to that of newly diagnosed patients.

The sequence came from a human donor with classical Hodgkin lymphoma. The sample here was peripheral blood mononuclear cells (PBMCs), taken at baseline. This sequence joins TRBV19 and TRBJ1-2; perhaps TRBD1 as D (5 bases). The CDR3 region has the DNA TGTGCCAGTAGTATTGGGTGGGGCTCTGGCTACACCTTC. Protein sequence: CASSIGWGSGYTF.